The T cell receptor beta chain under discussion was sequenced for a study of cytomegalovirus exposure and HLA in healthy donors (TCRdb year 2017). Regarding the study in general: An earlier analysis of several hundred of the donors reported 276 Gb of sequence data and 95 million to 130 million unique TCR beta sequences obtained from about 179 million T cells. Donor age, sex, ethnicity and CMV serostatus were compiled alongside the repertoire data. Among about 390 genotyped donors of the cohort, an average of about 240,000 unique TCR beta nucleotide sequences were sequenced per donor, roughly 18% of them non-productive. An earlier analysis of around 580 of the donors used high-throughput TCR beta sequencing to judge whether each TCR beta V gene segment behaved as functional or pseudogenic. The study was designed to test whether signatures of past pathogen exposure could be identified by cataloging public T cell receptors. All discovery cohort repertoires had been generated using a single sequencing platform. To predict cytomegalovirus infection status, the study combined high-throughput TCR immunosequencing, statistical association of individual TCRs with disease status, and machine learning. About five DR-DQ haplotypes were handled as single units for association and clustering, since linkage in the cohort was strong. HLA typing included class I and class II loci at four-digit resolution. A later analysis re-examined previously published TCR beta repertoires from more than 550 donors and added high-resolution HLA genotyping to investigate patterns of TCR occurrence. In the later analysis, no new phenotypic data were used to find candidate immune exposures; instead, reliance was placed on TCR beta sequences and their occurrence across donors. Roughly 300 gigabases of sequencing data and some 85 million unique TCR sequences were included in an early release covering over 600 HLA-typed donors. Typing coverage varied by locus: roughly 620-640 donors for A, B, C, DRB1 and DQB1; approximately 500 for DQA1; about 570 for DPA1; roughly 450 for DPB1. Using immunosequencing, the study profiled T cell repertoires from approximately 700 subjects and related those repertoires to cytomegalovirus serostatus. Of the approximately 370 genotyped donors, 70% to 90% were placed in the genetic ancestry cluster associated with self-reported Caucasian donors. A separate validation cohort of over a hundred different subjects was used in addition to the roughly 720-subject first cohort. In a later genetic analysis, genome-wide SNP genotypes for 398 of the 666 donors were used, and that subset was treated as a discovery cohort.

Libraries were built with the immunoSEQ multiplex PCR assay. A mixture of 60 forward primers for TCR Vbeta segments and 13 reverse primers for TCR Jbeta segments was used in the multiplex PCR. Amplification of the CDR3 region of rearranged TCR beta genes was performed with a multiplex PCR assay on genomic DNA. The Illumina HiSeq System was used to sequence the amplified TCR beta libraries as 87-base-pair reads. As for how the authors treated the data: In a later analysis, some 80 million unique TCR beta chains were counted across the roughly 610 repertoires, and roughly 11 million of these chains were shared by at least two donors. A nearest-neighbor algorithm error-corrected the raw reads and collapsed the reads into unique sequences, merging closely related sequences to remove PCR and sequencing errors. CDR3 sequences were aligned to IMGT reference sequences to assign V, D and J gene segments. Each retained sequence needed at least a six-nucleotide match to both a V gene segment and a J gene segment. Rearrangements were classified as productive when the CDR3 lacked stop codons and remained in frame with V and J, and all other rearrangements were classified as non-productive. Following IMGT convention, CDR3 was defined as the stretch from the second conserved V-encoded cysteine up to the conserved J-encoded phenylalanine. In an earlier analysis of more than 550 of the donors, sequences lacking an unambiguous match to a single V gene segment were excluded. An earlier analysis of approximately 590 of the donors called V segments functional above 56.7% productive rearrangements and segregating when the between-donor standard deviation exceeded 5%. To diagnose cytomegalovirus status from the catalog of TCR beta chain sequences, a statistical classification framework was built. In a later analysis, V and J genes were assigned by comparing TCR nucleotide sequences against IMGT/GENE-DB human TR gene sequences. In a later analysis, CDR3 sequences and most-parsimonious VDJ recombination scenarios were assigned using the TCRdist pipeline. In a later analysis, each TCR beta chain was defined by its CDR3 amino acid sequence together with its V-gene family, and reads lacking a unique V-gene family were excluded. In a later analysis, approximately 640 highly shared, low-generation-probability nucleotide sequences were removed to address suspected cross-contamination and a sequencing artifact. In a later analysis, a clonal expansion index was calculated for each public chain from normalized within-repertoire ranks of inferred template counts. In a later analysis, generation probabilities were computed with a VDJ recombination model fitted to out-of-frame rearrangements, and the resulting probabilities were checked against IGoR. In a later analysis, TCR-TCR, TCR-HLA and TCR-CMV co-occurrence was scored with hypergeometric tests, and a repertoire-size bias correction was applied to TCR pairs. A later analysis estimated false discovery rates by permuting HLA or CMV assignments 20 times. A later analysis grouped co-occurring TCRs with DBSCAN, adding TCRdist sequence similarity when clustering within HLA-allele-positive subsets. Repertoires with fewer than 30,000 or more than 120,000 public chains, plus five repertoires with anomalous nucleotide sharing, were excluded from co-occurrence clustering. TCRdb retrieved this table from immuneACCESS and kept in-frame rearrangements only. Not all clones are present; in checked studies, unresolved V genes account for under half, and no reason is known for the remainder. V, J and clone size are those of that table, while D and trimming were read from the DNA. The sample table lists approximately 170,000 clones, approximately 71% of them with a count of one. The top ten hold less than 1.6% of the sample.

In the case of this clone: There is no known antigen for this receptor. Per-nucleotide qualities are absent, and no much larger clonotype sits a single base away.

The cohort comprised around 690 healthy bone marrow donors. All cohort members were sampled while nominally healthy, although unrecorded immune exposures were likely present. The donor was CMV seronegative and belonged to the group of 350 to 400 seronegative cohort members. A peripheral blood sample was collected from each donor, and TCR beta sequencing was performed on peripheral blood mononuclear cells. Genomic DNA extraction from the blood cell samples was performed with the Qiagen DNeasy Blood Extraction Kit. Study-level results and caveats: Because some donors lacked HLA typing at each locus, the association tests relied only on the typed subset. Broadly in line with IMGT annotations, most TCR beta V segments showed up in productive rearrangements about 87% or about 30% of the time in an earlier analysis of under 700 of the donors. According to a later analysis, TCR association rates differed among HLA loci, with DRB1 alleles showing the most associated TCRs and HLA-C alleles showing the fewest. The classifier was reported to diagnose cytomegalovirus status with high specificity and sensitivity in both the original and validation cohorts. A later analysis found that HLA-associated TCR beta chains were more clonally expanded and had lower generation probabilities than equally common non-associated chains. Three of the identified cytomegalovirus-associated TCR beta chains were confirmed in vitro to be specific for cytomegalovirus antigens. Most CMV-associated TCR beta chains appeared to be HLA-restricted in a later analysis, and the HLA associations seemed to be driven largely by CMV exposure. An association between a missense DCLRE1C variant and V-gene and J-gene trimming of TCR beta chains was found in a later genetic analysis and replicated in an independent cohort. At a false discovery rate of 0.05, a later analysis linked fewer than 20,000 TCR beta sequences to specific HLA alleles. When HLA alleles, especially DR and DQ, strongly co-occurred, TCR associations were difficult to assign to individual alleles. Compared with the roughly 720-donor mean, donors in an Asian-associated ancestry cluster had fewer N-insertions in productive TCRs, according to a later genetic analysis. The sequencing pipeline was judged likely to have produced a cluster of highly shared sequence variants as a technical artifact. Correlated functional status among segregating V segments might be attributable to linkage disequilibrium, but an unknown experimental factor could not be ruled out. In a later analysis, several top co-occurrence clusters were reported to appear linked to parvovirus B19, influenza, CMV and Epstein-Barr virus. The authors suggested that the approach could potentially be extended to other disease states and immunological phenotypes. Most TCR sequences were observed very rarely across donors, whereas some public TCRs were present in many individuals. The study listed approximately 160 TCR beta chains as associated with cytomegalovirus. Roughly uniform sequencing depth across donors was assumed in presence/absence analyses, although this assumption may not hold. A further reported finding was that TCR beta sequences accurately predicted the HLA-A and HLA-B alleles for most subjects in the first cohort. The only immune exposure information available for the cohort was CMV serostatus. The earlier analysis of approximately 540 of the donors excluded approximately 17 rarely observed V segments, including chromosome 9 orphons, because counts were too low. This cohort had only TCR beta chains sequenced, and the lack of alpha or paired-chain data limited which features could be detected.

Material for sequencing was PBMCs. This TCR was recovered from a girl aged 5 to 17 in good health and CMV-seronegative.

Here is the DNA: TGTGCCAGCAGCCCGGCTAGGGGACAGAACACCGGGGAGCTGTTTTTT. Its translation reads: CASSPARGQNTGELFF. In this chain, TRBV7-9 is recombined with TRBJ2-2; the D segment could be TRBD1, given 6 matching bases. V is clipped by 5 bases and J by 1 base, and the sequence between their germline boundaries is 14 bases long. CDR1 and CDR2 were assigned from the germline V gene (reference sequence) as SEHNR and FQNEAQ. The CDR3 holds 16 amino acids from the cysteine to the phenylalanine. Just the 48-base CDR3 DNA is kept, in frame starting at base 1.